Each of the 31 T cell receptor beta chains below was sequenced from the same sample in a study of cytomegalovirus exposure and HLA in healthy donors. 60 Vbeta and 13 Jbeta primers were used in PCR. Clones were sequenced by immunoSEQ multiplex PCR, and TCRdb holds only the in-frame ones, with some missing. The repertoire holds approximately 97,000 clones, just under 80% seen once, with roughly 4.3% in the top ten. Sequenced: PBMCs. The origin of the receptors is a woman aged 40 to 50 in good health and CMV-seropositive.

The chain joins TRBV11-2 to TRBJ2-3, with TRBD1 matching over 9 bases. Germline CDR1 and CDR2: SGHAT and FQNNGV. There are 15 residues in the CDR3. The V segment lost 1 base and the J segment 4 bases; nucleotides outside the gene matches: 3. DNA of the CDR3: TGTGCCAGCAGCTTAGTTGGGGACAGGGCAGATACGCAGTATTTT. Protein sequence: CASSLVGDRADTQYF.

A note on this clone: Compared with germline, one end of the junction differs, possibly owing to a read error. This chain connects TRBV7-2 to TRBJ2-2; the D is unclear. Germline V gene lookup returns CDR1 SGHTA and CDR2 FQGNSA. This CDR3 has 14 amino acids. CDR3 region: CASSLGAATGELFF. The DNA for the CDR3 is TGTGCCAGCAGCTTAGGGGCAGCCACCGGAGAGCTGTTTTTT.

The V gene is TRBV6-5, the J gene TRBJ2-7; D might be TRBD2 (6 bases). Germline V gene sequence: CDR1 MNHEY, CDR2 SVGAGI. Trimming stripped 11 bases from V and 1 base from J, with 9 bases between. The CDR3 totals 11 residues. Here the CDR3 reads CASGGSYEQYF. CDR3 nucleotides: TGTGCCTCCGGGGGTTCCTACGAGCAGTACTTC.

The chain carries TRBV5-1 and TRBJ2-4; TRBD2 is a possible D gene (5 bases). Per the germline V gene, CDR1 is SGHRS and CDR2 is YFSETQ. Trimming removed 4 bases from V and 3 bases from J, with 14 bases in between. The CDR3 spans 15 residues. The CDR3: CASSPNPGGKNIQYF. The CDR3 region has the DNA TGCGCCAGCAGCCCAAACCCCGGAGGCAAAAACATTCAGTACTTC.

This clone has just one count. The junction differs from germline at one of its ends, possibly a read error. The chain combines TRBV7-9 with TRBJ2-3; D uncertain. The CDR3 contains 15 residues. Germline values: CDR1 SEHNR, CDR2 FQNEAQ (reference sequence). CDR3 coding DNA: TGTTCCAGCAGCTTGAGCTCCGGGTTAGTAGATACGCAGTATTTT. Translation gives CSSSLSSGLVDTQYF.

The V and J genes are TRBV5-1 and TRBJ2-1, with 9 bases fitting TRBD2. J lost 4 bases, V lost 0 bases, and 2 bases had no gene match. This CDR3 has 15 residues. Germline assignment: CDR1 SGHRS and CDR2 YFSETQ. CDR3 sequence reads: CASSLDLAGYNEQFF. The CDR3 nucleotides read TGCGCCAGCAGCTTGGATCTAGCGGGATACAATGAGCAGTTCTTC. The variable domain in full, completed from reference TRBV5-1 and TRBJ2-1, reads KAGVTQTPRYLIKTRGQQVTLSCSPISGHRSVSWYQQTPGQGLQFLFEYFSETQRNKGNFPGRFSGRQFSNSRSEMNVSTLELGDSALYLCASSLDLAGYNEQFFGPGTRLTVL.

The chain has TRBV19 and TRBJ1-5, with TRBD1 as a possible D gene (5 bases). The CDR3 is 14 residues long. Trimming shortened V by 5 bases and J by 6 bases, and 14 bases separated the two germline ends. The V gene's germline CDR1 is LNHDA and CDR2 SQIVND (reference sequence). The CDR3 DNA reads as TGTGCCAGTAGTCCCCTGGGGGGGGTTCAGCCCCAGCATTTT. Translating it yields CASSPLGGVQPQHF.

This chain uses TRBV2 with TRBJ2-3, with TRBD2 matching 15 bases. CDR3 length: 15 amino acids. With 6 bases clipped from V and 5 bases from J, the junction kept 3 bases outside the gene matches. Germline V gene data show CDR1 as SNHLY and CDR2 as FYNNEI. The CDR3 sequence is CASSRGLAGGDTQYF. CDR3 coding DNA: TGTGCCAGCAGCCGGGGACTAGCGGGAGGAGATACGCAGTATTTT. The variable domain in full, completed from reference TRBV2 and TRBJ2-3, reads EPEVTQTPSHQVTQMGQEVILRCVPISNHLYFYWYRQILGQKVEFLVSFYNNEISEKSEIFDDQFSVERPDGSNFTLKIRSTKLEDSAMYFCASSRGLAGGDTQYFGPGTRLTVL.

The chain uses TRBV6-5 and TRBJ1-2, with D perhaps TRBD1 (6 bases). The CDR3 has 14 residues. The V end lost 5 bases, the J end lost 5 bases, and 15 bases lay between the germline ends. The germline gives CDR1 MNHEY, CDR2 SVGAGI. The CDR3 coding sequence is TGTGCCAGCAGTCGGACAGAGAAAGGATATGGCTACACCTTC. Encoded protein: CASSRTEKGYGYTF.

Here the CDR3 reads CASSSSTGADTGELFF. In nucleotides, the CDR3 is TGCGCCAGCAGCTCTTCGACAGGGGCCGACACCGGGGAGCTGTTTTTT. The chain recombines TRBV5-1 with TRBJ2-2; 8 bases match TRBD1. The CDR3 contains 16 residues. Trimming cost V 3 bases and J 3 bases; bases outside gene matches: 7. The germline gives CDR1 SGHRS, CDR2 YFSETQ.

The J gene is TRBJ1-2, the V gene TRBV6-5; possibly TRBD1 for D (5 bases). Trimming left V 0 bases short and J 8 bases short, with 19 bases between. This CDR3 is 16 amino acids long. The germline gives CDR1 MNHEY, CDR2 SVGAGI. The CDR3, as DNA: TGTGCCAGCAGTTACTCGATATTCGACACAGGCGGCGGCTACACCTTC. Translation: CASSYSIFDTGGGYTF.

The table lists this clone with a count of one. This chain links TRBV21-1 with TRBJ2-1; whether TRBD1, the table's D call, matches the DNA was not checked. TRBV21-1 has pseudogene status. This CDR3 region has 14 residues. The CDR3 reads CASSKVQERKEQFF. CDR3 nucleotide sequence: TGTGCCAGCAGCAAAGTACAGGAAAGAAAAGAGCAGTTCTTC.

V is TRBV5-8 and J is TRBJ2-3; the match to TRBD2 covers 8 bases. The CDR3 is 16 residues long. Trimming took 0 bases from V and 6 from J; bases not matched to a gene: 9. Per germline, CDR1 SGHTS and CDR2 YDEGEE. The CDR3 spells CASSLEPGLVGDTQYF. The CDR3 bases are TGTGCCAGCAGCTTGGAACCGGGACTAGTCGGTGATACGCAGTATTTT.

The rearrangement uses TRBV2 and TRBJ1-5, with 8 bases that match TRBD1. Germline V gene data show CDR1 as SNHLY and CDR2 as FYNNEI. V was clipped by 3 bases and J by 3 bases; unmatched bases: 1. This CDR3 is built from 14 residues. The CDR3 nucleotides read TGTGCCAGCAGTGAGACAGGGGACAATCAGCCCCAGCATTTT. Amino acids: CASSETGDNQPQHF.

This clone appeared once. The V and J genes are TRBV7-2 and TRBJ2-1; the D gene is possibly TRBD1 (5 bases). The CDR3 is 15 residues long. The germline V gene has CDR1 SGHTA and CDR2 FQGNSA. V was trimmed by 6 bases and J by 2 bases, leaving 14 bases between them. The CDR3 loop is CASRTRGIAYNEQFF. CDR3 coding DNA: TGTGCCAGCAGGACAAGGGGTATAGCCTACAATGAGCAGTTCTTC. The whole variable domain, filled in from reference TRBV7-2 and TRBJ2-1, reads GAGVSQSPSNKVTEKGKDVELRCDPISGHTALYWYRQSLGQGLEFLIYFQGNSAPDKSGLPSDRFSAERTGGSVSTLTIQRTQQEDSAVYLCASRTRGIAYNEQFFGPGTRLTVL.

The chain combines TRBV9 with TRBJ2-1, with TRBD1 as a possible D gene (6 bases). The germline CDR1 and CDR2 sequences are SGDLS and YYNGEE. The CDR3 spans 14 residues. V was shortened by 3 bases and J by 8 bases, with 15 bases between the two germline ends. Written as DNA, the CDR3 is TGTGCCAGCAGCGGCCAGACAGGCACACATGAGCAGTTCTTC. Its protein product is CASSGQTGTHEQFF.

The V gene is TRBV14, the J gene TRBJ2-6; 9 bases fit TRBD1. The CDR3 extends over 18 amino acids. The germline V gene has CDR1 SGHDN and CDR2 FVKESK. Unmatched junction bases numbered 9, after V lost 2 bases and J lost 4 bases. CDR3 nucleotides: TGTGCCAGCAGCCAACCCGACAGGGGGGTCCACGGGGCCAACGTCCTGACTTTC. Its translation: CASSQPDRGVHGANVLTF.

The rearrangement uses TRBV6-4 and TRBJ2-7; D unclear. The germline gives CDR1 MRHNA, CDR2 SNTAGT. Trimming cost V 7 bases and J 5 bases, with 9 bases left between them. The CDR3 is 11 residues long. CDR3 nucleotides: TGTGCCAGCAAAGTTGAGGACGAGCAGTACTTC. Translating it yields CASKVEDEQYF.

The chain is built from TRBV5-1 and TRBJ2-1; 7 bases match TRBD1. Germline CDR1 reads SGHRS; CDR2 reads YFSETQ. The CDR3 is 15 residues long. Trimming cost V 4 bases and J 8 bases; bases outside gene matches: 12. The chain's CDR3 is CASSRPGQTLDEQFF. The CDR3 region has the DNA TGCGCCAGCAGCCGCCCGGGACAGACCCTCGATGAGCAGTTCTTC.

The CDR3 nucleotides read TGTGCCAGCGGAACTCGGACAGGCACCTACGAGCAGTACTTC. It yields the protein CASGTRTGTYEQYF. The rearrangement links TRBV27 to TRBJ2-7, with 7 nucleotides matching TRBD1. The V and J ends lost 8 bases and 2 bases, in that order; junction bases with no gene match: 9. The CDR3 length is 14 residues. Germline CDR1 MNHEY, CDR2 SMNVEV (reference sequence).

The V and J genes are TRBV6-1 and TRBJ1-2, with 9 bases that match TRBD1. CDR3 length: 14 residues. The V and J ends lost 5 bases and 5 bases, in that order; junction bases with no gene match: 6. Germline-derived CDR1 and CDR2 are MNHNS and SASEGT. The CDR3 sequence is CASSPGQGRYGYTF. The CDR3 region has the DNA TGTGCCAGCAGTCCGGGACAGGGCAGATATGGCTACACCTTC.

This clone was seen a single time. The rearrangement joins TRBV19 to TRBJ1-4; 7 bases are shared with TRBD1. V lost 1 base to trimming and J lost 1 base; unmatched junction nucleotides: 0. CDR1 and CDR2 from the germline V gene are LNHDA and SQIVND (reference sequence). The CDR3 is made up of 15 amino acids. The CDR3 nucleotides read TGTGCCAGTAGTATAGGGGACAGAACTAATGAAAAACTGTTTTTT. Translated, it gives CASSIGDRTNEKLFF.

The rearrangement uses TRBV10-1 and TRBJ2-7; 8 bases align to TRBD1. Germline values: CDR1 WNHNN, CDR2 SYGVQD (reference sequence). With V trimmed by 6 bases and J by 3 bases, 4 bases remained unmatched. The CDR3 contains 13 residues. This CDR3 is CASRKDRGYEQYF. In DNA form, the CDR3 reads TGCGCCAGCAGGAAAGACAGGGGCTACGAGCAGTACTTC.

This rearrangement joins TRBV15 to TRBJ2-7; TRBD1 matches 9 bases. V lost 5 bases, J lost 2 bases, and 10 bases stayed unmatched. Germline V gene sequence: CDR1 LNHNV, CDR2 YYDKDF (reference sequence). The CDR3 covers 16 residues. The DNA of the CDR3 is TGTGCCACCAGCGGTGGACAGGGGAAGGCTACCTACGAGCAGTACTTC. This translates into CATSGGQGKATYEQYF.

The DNA for the CDR3 is TGTGCCAGCAGCCCCCCGGGACAGGGGGCCAATGAGCAGTTCTTC. Translating gives CASSPPGQGANEQFF. J is TRBJ2-1 and V is TRBV6-6; 12 positions match TRBD1. With 6 bases clipped from V and 6 bases from J, the junction kept 6 bases outside the gene matches. The germline gives CDR1 MNHNY, CDR2 SVGAGI (reference sequence). This CDR3 has 15 residues.

The V and J genes are TRBV7-6 and TRBJ2-1, with a weak D call TRBD1 (6 bases). V dropped 1 base and J dropped 5 bases, with 6 bases sitting between them. Germline V gene lookup returns CDR1 SGHVS and CDR2 FNYEAQ. The CDR3 has 13 amino acids. CDR3 sequence reads: CASSLGTDNEQFF. The CDR3 DNA sequence: TGTGCCAGCAGCTTAGGGACAGACAATGAGCAGTTCTTC. Together with reference TRBV7-6 and TRBJ2-1, the CDR3 gives the full variable domain: GAGVSQSPRYKVTKRGQDVALRCDPISGHVSLYWYRQALGQGPEFLTYFNYEAQQDKSGLPNDRFSAERPEGSISTLTIQRTEQRDSAMYRCASSLGTDNEQFFGPGTRLTVL.

This chain connects TRBV7-2 to TRBJ1-2, with TRBD1 as a possible D gene (5 bases). Trimming took 0 bases from V and 7 from J, leaving 18 bases between them. The CDR3 spans 16 residues. Germline CDR1 SGHTA, CDR2 FQGNSA. This CDR3 is CASSLAGGGHVAGYTF. The CDR3 DNA sequence: TGTGCCAGCAGCTTAGCGGGGGGAGGCCATGTCGCTGGCTACACCTTC.

The chain carries TRBV6-1 and TRBJ2-7; possible D gene TRBD2, 5 bases. This CDR3 has 15 amino acids. CDR1 is MNHNS and CDR2 is SASEGT in the germline V gene. V lost 4 bases, J lost 3 bases, and 16 bases lay in between. The CDR3 DNA reads TGTGCCAGCAGTGCGGAACTAGAAGCCTACTACGAGCAGTACTTC. Its protein is CASSAELEAYYEQYF.

This chain joins TRBV5-1 and TRBJ2-3; tentative D call: TRBD1 (6 bases). The CDR3 consists of 13 residues. V lost 7 bases and J 3 bases, leaving 12 bases between the germline ends. Germline values: CDR1 SGHRS, CDR2 YFSETQ. This chain's CDR3 is CASRTDNTDTQYF. In DNA, the CDR3 is TGCGCCAGCCGGACAGACAATACAGATACGCAGTATTTT.

The chain recombines TRBV20-1 with TRBJ2-7; tentative D call: TRBD2 (5 bases). Trimming took 4 bases from V and 5 from J, leaving 6 bases between them. This CDR3 is 10 amino acids long. Looked up from germline, CDR1 is DFQATT and CDR2 is SNEGSKA (reference sequence). The DNA of the CDR3 is TGCAGTGCTAACGGGAACGAGCAGTACTTC. It is translated as CSANGNEQYF.

This clone was found once. The chain carries TRBV9 and TRBJ2-6; D is perhaps TRBD1 (7 bases). Between the trimmed V and J ends, which lost 4 bases and 1 base, there was a span of 18 bases. In germline, CDR1 is SGDLS, CDR2 YYNGEE. The CDR3 totals 18 residues. The CDR3 reads CASSLQGGGKSGANVLTF. For the CDR3, the DNA is TGTGCCAGCAGCCTTCAGGGGGGCGGGAAATCTGGGGCCAACGTCCTGACTTTC.